This T cell receptor beta chain appears in the sequencing data of a study of cytomegalovirus exposure and HLA in healthy donors. Vbeta (60) and Jbeta (13) primers were used in the PCR. The data were produced by immunoSEQ multiplex PCR, yet TCRdb's version contains in-frame clones alone and is incomplete. The table lists about 150,000 clones, 70% to 85% of them singletons. CDR1 and CDR2 from the germline V gene are SGHRS and YFSETQ. V lost 4 bases, J lost 1 base, and 3 bases stayed unmatched. The CDR3 has 16 residues. The genes are TRBV5-1 and TRBJ1-4; TRBD1 agrees at 11 bases. The receptor's source is a woman between 50 and 59 years old in good health and CMV-seropositive. Source material: PBMCs. CDR3 protein: CASSRGQGVTNEKLFF. The CDR3 bases are TGCGCCAGCAGCAGGGGACAGGGGGTAACTAATGAAAAACTGTTTTTT. Combining the CDR3 with reference TRBV5-1 and TRBJ1-4 gives the whole variable domain KAGVTQTPRYLIKTRGQQVTLSCSPISGHRSVSWYQQTPGQGLQFLFEYFSETQRNKGNFPGRFSGRQFSNSRSEMNVSTLELGDSALYLCASSRGQGVTNEKLFFGSGTQLSVL.